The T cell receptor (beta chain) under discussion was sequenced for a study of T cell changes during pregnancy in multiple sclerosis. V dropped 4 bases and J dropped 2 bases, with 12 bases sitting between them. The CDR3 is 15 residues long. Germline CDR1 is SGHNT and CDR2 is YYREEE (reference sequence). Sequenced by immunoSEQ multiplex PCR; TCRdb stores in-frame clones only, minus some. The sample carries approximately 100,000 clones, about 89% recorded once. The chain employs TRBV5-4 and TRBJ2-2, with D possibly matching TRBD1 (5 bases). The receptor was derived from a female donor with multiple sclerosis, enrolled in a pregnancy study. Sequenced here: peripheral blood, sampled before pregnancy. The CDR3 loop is CASSRTSKNTGELFF. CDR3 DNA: TGTGCCAGCAGCCGGACAAGCAAAAACACCGGGGAGCTGTTTTTT.